This T cell receptor beta chain is from a study of CD8 T cells in ankylosing spondylitis. Each CDR3 protein is one row after TCRdb ran MiXCR on the 5' RACE reads. The repertoire includes around 300,000 distinct CDR3 sequences, 14% to 15% of them detected once, and about 1% sits in the top ten. Germline V gene sequence: CDR1 SGHTA, CDR2 FQGNSA. The V gene end was trimmed by 0 bases and the J gene end by 1 base; junction bases not matched to a gene: 4. This CDR3 contains 16 residues. Regarding the study as a whole: Seemingly distinctive of ankylosing spondylitis blood was a TCR beta motif formed by eight highly homologous variants.

In its sample, this clonotype was seen a few times. The antigen is not known. The receptor was derived from a male donor with ankylosing spondylitis or in good health (not recorded which). The chain is built from TRBV7-2 and TRBJ2-3, with 7 bases lining up with TRBD1. The sample comprised blood, either unsorted or a sorted T cell fraction (not recorded which). The chain's CDR3 is CASSLAVTGGTDTQYF. The CDR3 region has the DNA TGTGCCAGCAGCTTAGCCGTTACAGGGGGCACAGATACGCAGTATTTT.